This entry describes one T cell receptor beta chain. The data were obtained in a study of blood T cell repertoires in COVID-19. For the study at large: Samples of COVID-19 (acute and convalescent) were obtained from the United States, Italy and Spain. The analysed material was cDNA or gDNA that came from T cells, B-cell-depleted T cells, or PBMCs.

The V end lost 3 bases, the J end lost 7 bases, and 15 bases lay between the germline ends. The CDR3 is 15 residues long. Germline CDR1 and CDR2: KGHSH and LQKENI. Recruited during active infection, patients (from Seattle) were subsequently followed longitudinally. As processed by the authors: Reference gene primer amplification gave nucleated cell count estimates. The table came from immunoSEQ multiplex PCR; TCRdb's copy has only in-frame clones and leaves some out. Clone size and V and J calls were adopted from that table, with D and trimming inferred from the DNA. This table has about 140,000 clones, 84% appearing once.

Sequences were obtained from peripheral blood. This chain uses TRBV18 with TRBJ1-4, with D tentatively TRBD1 (5 bases). The receptor comes from a man younger than 45 with COVID-19, enrolled during active disease. The CDR3: CASSPWTREGEKLFF. In DNA form, the CDR3 reads TGTGCCAGCTCACCGTGGACCAGGGAAGGTGAAAAACTGTTTTTT. Full variable domain (rest looked up from reference TRBV18 and TRBJ1-4): NAGVMQNPRHLVRRRGQEARLRCSPMKGHSHVYWYRQLPEEGLKFMVYLQKENIIDESGMPKERFSAEFPKEGPSILRIQQVVRGDSAAYFCASSPWTREGEKLFFGSGTQLSVL.